The T cell receptor beta chain under discussion was sequenced for a study of T-cell memory formation after mild COVID-19. Trimming removed 8 bases at V and 4 bases at J, with 19 bases between. This CDR3 comprises 15 residues. Germline values: CDR1 SGHRS, CDR2 YFSETQ. This clonotype was observed many times. Its antigen is not identified. TCRdb re-analysed the 5' RACE reads in MiXCR, keeping a single row per CDR3 protein. The sample contains over 70,000 distinct CDR3 sequences, about 13% of which appear only once. Whole-study findings and limits: The main location of contracting CD4+ clones was CM and EM, and that of contracting CD8+ clones was EMRA. While clones contracting from day 15 to 85 were balanced between CD4 and CD8, later expanders leaned CD4+.

The source material was PBMCs or a T cell subset sorted from them (not recorded which). The chain carries TRBV5-1 and TRBJ2-1, with D maybe TRBD1 (6 bases). This TCR came from an adult woman who had mild COVID-19 (a few samples of this study predate the infection). Cell type and time point are not known. DNA for the CDR3: TGCGCCAGTCCCAGGGGACCTAAGAGGTACAATGAGCAGTTCTTC. It encodes CASPRGPKRYNEQFF.